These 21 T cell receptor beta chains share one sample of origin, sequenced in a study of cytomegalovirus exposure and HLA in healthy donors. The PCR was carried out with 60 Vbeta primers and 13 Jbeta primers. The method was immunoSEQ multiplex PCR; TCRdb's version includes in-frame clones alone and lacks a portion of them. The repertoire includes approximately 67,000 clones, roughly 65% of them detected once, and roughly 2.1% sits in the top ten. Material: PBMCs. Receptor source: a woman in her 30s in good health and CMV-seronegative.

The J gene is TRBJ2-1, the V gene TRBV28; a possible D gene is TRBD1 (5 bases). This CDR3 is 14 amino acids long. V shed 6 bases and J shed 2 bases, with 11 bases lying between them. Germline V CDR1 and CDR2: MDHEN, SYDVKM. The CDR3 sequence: CASRKAGPYNEQFF. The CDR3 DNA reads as TGTGCCAGCAGAAAAGCAGGGCCCTACAATGAGCAGTTCTTC.

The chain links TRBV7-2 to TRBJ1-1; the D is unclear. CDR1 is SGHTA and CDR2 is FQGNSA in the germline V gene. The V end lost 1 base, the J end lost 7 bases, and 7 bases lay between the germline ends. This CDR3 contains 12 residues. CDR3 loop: CASSLEPGEAFF. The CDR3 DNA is TGTGCCAGCAGCTTAGAGCCCGGTGAAGCTTTCTTT. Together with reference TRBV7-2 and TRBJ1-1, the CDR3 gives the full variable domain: GAGVSQSPSNKVTEKGKDVELRCDPISGHTALYWYRQSLGQGLEFLIYFQGNSAPDKSGLPSDRFSAERTGGSVSTLTIQRTQQEDSAVYLCASSLEPGEAFFGQGTRLTVV.

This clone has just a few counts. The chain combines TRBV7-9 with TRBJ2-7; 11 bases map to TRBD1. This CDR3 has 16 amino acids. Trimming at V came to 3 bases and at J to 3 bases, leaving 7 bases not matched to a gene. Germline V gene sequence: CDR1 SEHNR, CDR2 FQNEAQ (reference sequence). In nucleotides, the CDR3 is TGTGCCAGCAGCTTGGGGAGGACAGGGGGCATCTACGAGCAGTACTTC. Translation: CASSLGRTGGIYEQYF.

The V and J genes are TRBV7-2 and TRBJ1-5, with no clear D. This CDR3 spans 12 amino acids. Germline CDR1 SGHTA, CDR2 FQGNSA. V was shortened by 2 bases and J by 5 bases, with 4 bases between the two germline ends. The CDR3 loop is CASSLFDQPQHF. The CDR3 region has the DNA TGTGCCAGCAGCTTATTCGATCAGCCCCAGCATTTT.

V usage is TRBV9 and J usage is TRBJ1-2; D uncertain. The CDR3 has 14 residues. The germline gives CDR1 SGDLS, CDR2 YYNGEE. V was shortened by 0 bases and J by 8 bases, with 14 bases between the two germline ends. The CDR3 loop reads CASSVGSGVGGYTF. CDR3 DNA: TGTGCCAGCAGCGTAGGGTCCGGGGTTGGCGGCTACACCTTC.

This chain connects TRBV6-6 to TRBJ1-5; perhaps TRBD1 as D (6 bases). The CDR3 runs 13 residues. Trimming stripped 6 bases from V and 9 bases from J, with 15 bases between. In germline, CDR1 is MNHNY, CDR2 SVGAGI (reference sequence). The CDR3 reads CASRGQNQGPQHF. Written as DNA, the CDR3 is TGTGCCAGCAGGGGACAAAATCAAGGGCCCCAGCATTTT.

CDR3 bases: TGTGCCAGCAGCGTAGGGGCCCCGGAGGGGAGGGCTGGCTACACCTTC. Its translation is CASSVGAPEGRAGYTF. The chain uses TRBV9 and TRBJ1-2; D perhaps matches TRBD1 (5 bases). CDR3 length equals 16 residues. Trimming pared 0 bases from V and 7 bases from J, leaving 19 bases between. Germline CDR1 SGDLS, CDR2 YYNGEE. Drawing the rest from reference TRBV9 and TRBJ1-2, the complete variable domain is DSGVTQTPKHLITATGQRVTLRCSPRSGDLSVYWYQQSLDQGLQFLIQYYNGEERAKGNILERFSAQQFPDLHSELNLSSLELGDSALYFCASSVGAPEGRAGYTFGSGTRLTVV.

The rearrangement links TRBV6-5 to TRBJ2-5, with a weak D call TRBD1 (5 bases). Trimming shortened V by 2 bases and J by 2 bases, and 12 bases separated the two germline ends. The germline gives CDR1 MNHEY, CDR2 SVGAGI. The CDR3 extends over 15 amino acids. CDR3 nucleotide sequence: TGTGCCAGCAGTTACGCAGGGATCGGGCAAGAGACCCAGTACTTC. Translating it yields CASSYAGIGQETQYF.

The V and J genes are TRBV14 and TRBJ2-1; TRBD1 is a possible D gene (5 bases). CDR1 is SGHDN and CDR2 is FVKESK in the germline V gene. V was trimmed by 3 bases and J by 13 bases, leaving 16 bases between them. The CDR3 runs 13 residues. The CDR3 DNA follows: TGTGCCAGCAGCCATCTTTACCGACAGAAACAGTTCTTC. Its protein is CASSHLYRQKQFF.

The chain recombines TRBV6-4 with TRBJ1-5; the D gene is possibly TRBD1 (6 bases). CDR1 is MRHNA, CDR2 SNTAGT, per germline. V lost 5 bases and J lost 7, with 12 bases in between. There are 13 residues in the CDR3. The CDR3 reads CASSPGEGQPQHF. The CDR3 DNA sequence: TGTGCCAGCAGTCCAGGGGAAGGGCAGCCCCAGCATTTT.

This chain's CDR3 is CASMQGSAAYEQYF. CDR3 DNA sequence: TGTGCCAGCATGCAGGGGTCCGCGGCCTACGAGCAGTACTTC. The chain is built from TRBV2 and TRBJ2-7, with D possibly matching TRBD1 (6 bases). The ends were cut back, 7 bases at V and 2 bases at J, with 15 bases in the middle. There are 14 residues in the CDR3. CDR1 and CDR2 (germline): SNHLY, FYNNEI. The entire variable domain, with the rest obtained from reference TRBV2 and TRBJ2-7, is as follows: EPEVTQTPSHQVTQMGQEVILRCVPISNHLYFYWYRQILGQKVEFLVSFYNNEISEKSEIFDDQFSVERPDGSNFTLKIRSTKLEDSAMYFCASMQGSAAYEQYFGPGTRLTVT.

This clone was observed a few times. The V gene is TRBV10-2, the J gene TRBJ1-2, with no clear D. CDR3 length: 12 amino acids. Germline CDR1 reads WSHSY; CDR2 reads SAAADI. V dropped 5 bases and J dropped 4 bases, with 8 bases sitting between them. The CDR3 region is CASSRDSYGYTF. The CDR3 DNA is TGCGCCAGCAGTCGGGATTCCTATGGCTACACCTTC.

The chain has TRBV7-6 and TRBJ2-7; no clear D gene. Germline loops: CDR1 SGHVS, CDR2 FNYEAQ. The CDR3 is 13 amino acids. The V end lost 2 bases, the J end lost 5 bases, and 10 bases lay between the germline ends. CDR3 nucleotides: TGTGCCAGCAGCTTAAATCCAGGCCACGAGCAGTACTTC. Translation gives CASSLNPGHEQYF.

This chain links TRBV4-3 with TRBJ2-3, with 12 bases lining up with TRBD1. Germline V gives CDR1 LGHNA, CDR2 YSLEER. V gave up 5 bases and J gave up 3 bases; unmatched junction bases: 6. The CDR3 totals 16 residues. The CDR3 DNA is TGCGCCAGCAGCGACCGGGACAGGGGGCTGACAGATACGCAGTATTTT. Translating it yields CASSDRDRGLTDTQYF.

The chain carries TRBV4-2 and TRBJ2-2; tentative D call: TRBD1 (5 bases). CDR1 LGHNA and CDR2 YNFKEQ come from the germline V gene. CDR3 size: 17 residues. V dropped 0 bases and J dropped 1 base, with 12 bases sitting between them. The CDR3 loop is CASSQDWSRVNTGELFF. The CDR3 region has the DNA TGTGCCAGCAGCCAAGATTGGAGCAGGGTGAACACCGGGGAGCTGTTTTTT.

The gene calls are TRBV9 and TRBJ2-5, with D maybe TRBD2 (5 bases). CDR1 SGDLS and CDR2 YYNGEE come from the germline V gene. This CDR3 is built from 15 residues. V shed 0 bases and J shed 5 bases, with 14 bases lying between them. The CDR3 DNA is TGTGCCAGCAGCGTAGGAGGGAGCGTGGGGGAGACCCAGTACTTC. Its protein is CASSVGGSVGETQYF.

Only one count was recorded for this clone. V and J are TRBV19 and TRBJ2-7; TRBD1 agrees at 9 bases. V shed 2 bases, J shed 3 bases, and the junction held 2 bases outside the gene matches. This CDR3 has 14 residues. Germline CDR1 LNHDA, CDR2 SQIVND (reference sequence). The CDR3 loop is CASSIRQGGYEQYF. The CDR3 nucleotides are TGTGCCAGTAGTATACGACAGGGGGGCTACGAGCAGTACTTC.

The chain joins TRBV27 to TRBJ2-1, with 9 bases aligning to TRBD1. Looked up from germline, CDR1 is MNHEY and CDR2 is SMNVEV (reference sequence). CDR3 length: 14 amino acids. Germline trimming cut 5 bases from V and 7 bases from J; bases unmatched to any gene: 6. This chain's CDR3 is CASSRIGTGNEQFF. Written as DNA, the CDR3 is TGTGCCAGCAGTCGGATCGGGACAGGGAATGAGCAGTTCTTC.

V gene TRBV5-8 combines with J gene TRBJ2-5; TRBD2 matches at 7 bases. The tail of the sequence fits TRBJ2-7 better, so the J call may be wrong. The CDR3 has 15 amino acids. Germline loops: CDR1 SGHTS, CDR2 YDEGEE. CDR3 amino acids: CASSLSGTTAHEQYF. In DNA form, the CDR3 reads TGTGCCAGCAGTCTCTCCGGGACTACTGCCCACGAGCAGTACTTC.

The CDR3 nucleotides read TGTGCCAGCAGCTCGTACCAGTCTTTGAACACTGAAGCTTTCTTT. Its protein is CASSSYQSLNTEAFF. The chain carries TRBV7-2 and TRBJ1-1, with D hard to call. V gave up 4 bases and J gave up 0 bases, with 12 bases separating them. CDR3 length equals 15 residues. The V gene's germline CDR1 is SGHTA and CDR2 FQGNSA.

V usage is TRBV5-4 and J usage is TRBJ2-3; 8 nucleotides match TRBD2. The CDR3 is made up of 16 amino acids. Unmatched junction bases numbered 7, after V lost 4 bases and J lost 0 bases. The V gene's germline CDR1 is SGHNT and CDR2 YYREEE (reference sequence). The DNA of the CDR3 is TGTGCCAGCAGCGAATCCGGGACTAGGAGCACAGATACGCAGTATTTT. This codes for CASSESGTRSTDTQYF.